This is a list of T cell receptor beta chains from one sample in a study of control samples from healthy donors and cancer patients. TCRdb's table, derived via immunoSEQ multiplex PCR, lists solely in-frame clones and lacks some. The sample has about 180,000 clones, around 90% seen once. The sequenced material came from blood. Every receptor here comes from a man between 25 and 39 years old in good health. Both conserved end residues are part of each CDR3. A D gene is named only where the DNA matches it firmly. Some rows have no size entry. The others give once, few or many, or a class for an expanded clone.

abundance: .; j_gene: TRBJ2-1; d_gene: TRBD2; v_gene: TRBV11-3; CDR3aa: CASSLRGRPGNEQFF; CDR3nt: TGTGCCAGCAGCTTACGCGGGAGGCCGGGCAATGAGCAGTTCTTC
abundance: .; j_gene: TRBJ1-2; d_gene: .; v_gene: TRBV16; CDR3aa: CASSHGGGDGYTF; CDR3nt: TGTGCCAGCAGCCACGGTGGAGGGGATGGCTACACCTTC
abundance: .; j_gene: TRBJ2-7; d_gene: .; v_gene: TRBV7-3; CDR3aa: CASSPRGSNEQYF; CDR3nt: TGTGCCAGCAGCCCCCGGGGGTCTAACGAGCAGTACTTC
abundance: .; j_gene: TRBJ1-4; d_gene: .; v_gene: TRBV5-8; CDR3aa: CASSLLGGRDEKLFF; CDR3nt: TGTGCCAGCAGCTTGCTCGGGGGCCGGGATGAAAAACTGTTTTTT
abundance: .; j_gene: TRBJ1-2; d_gene: TRBD1; v_gene: TRBV7-9; CDR3aa: CASSLGRDRVDGYTF; CDR3nt: TGTGCCAGCAGCTTAGGCCGGGACAGGGTTGATGGCTACACCTTC
abundance: .; j_gene: TRBJ2-7; d_gene: .; v_gene: TRBV28; CDR3aa: CASSPRDLNEQYF; CDR3nt: TGTGCCAGCAGCCCCCGGGACTTAAACGAGCAGTACTTC
abundance: few; j_gene: TRBJ2-1; d_gene: .; v_gene: TRBV20-1; CDR3aa: CSASDYRDWKSSYNEQFF; CDR3nt: TGCAGTGCTAGTGATTACCGGGACTGGAAAAGCTCCTACAATGAGCAGTTCTTC
abundance: .; j_gene: TRBJ1-3; d_gene: .; v_gene: TRBV11-2; CDR3aa: CASSLTGSGNTIYF; CDR3nt: TGTGCCAGCAGCTTAACAGGCTCTGGAAACACCATATATTTT
abundance: .; j_gene: TRBJ1-2; d_gene: .; v_gene: TRBV2; CDR3aa: CASSEDRGYTF; CDR3nt: TGTGCCAGCAGTGAAGACAGGGGCTACACCTTC
abundance: .; j_gene: TRBJ2-1; d_gene: TRBD1; v_gene: TRBV5-1; CDR3aa: CASSLWTGPDEQFF; CDR3nt: TGCGCCAGCAGCTTGTGGACAGGGCCCGATGAGCAGTTCTTC
abundance: .; j_gene: TRBJ1-6; d_gene: TRBD1; v_gene: TRBV7-8; CDR3aa: CASSSWTGPEYNSPLHF; CDR3nt: TGTGCCAGCAGCTCCTGGACAGGACCTGAATATAATTCACCCCTCCACTTT
abundance: few; j_gene: TRBJ2-3; d_gene: .; v_gene: TRBV9; CDR3aa: CASSLRFDSADTQYF; CDR3nt: TGTGCCAGCAGCCTGCGCTTTGATAGCGCAGATACGCAGTATTTT